The sequence of this TCR beta chain was determined in a study of blood T cells in healthy people across ages. Combining a sample-barcoded 5' primer with a J-beta primer mix, a second PCR ran for roughly 6 to 12 cycles. There were at least 2.5 million CDR3-containing paired-end reads obtained from each sample. TCRdb itself ran the 5' RACE reads through MiXCR, one entry per CDR3 protein. Seen here are over 600,000 distinct CDR3 sequences, roughly 46% observed once, and the top ten hold roughly 20%. CDR1 is SQVTM and CDR2 is ANQGSEA in the germline V gene. The CDR3 extends over 12 amino acids. With 4 bases removed from V and 1 base from J, the gap between germline ends came to 7 bases.

Sequencing used blood. The chain joins TRBV29-1 to TRBJ1-1; D gene ambiguous. This clonotype originated in a man older than 75 in good health. DNA for the CDR3: TGCAGCGTTGCCGAGCCGAACACTGAAGCTTTCTTT. Its protein is CSVAEPNTEAFF.